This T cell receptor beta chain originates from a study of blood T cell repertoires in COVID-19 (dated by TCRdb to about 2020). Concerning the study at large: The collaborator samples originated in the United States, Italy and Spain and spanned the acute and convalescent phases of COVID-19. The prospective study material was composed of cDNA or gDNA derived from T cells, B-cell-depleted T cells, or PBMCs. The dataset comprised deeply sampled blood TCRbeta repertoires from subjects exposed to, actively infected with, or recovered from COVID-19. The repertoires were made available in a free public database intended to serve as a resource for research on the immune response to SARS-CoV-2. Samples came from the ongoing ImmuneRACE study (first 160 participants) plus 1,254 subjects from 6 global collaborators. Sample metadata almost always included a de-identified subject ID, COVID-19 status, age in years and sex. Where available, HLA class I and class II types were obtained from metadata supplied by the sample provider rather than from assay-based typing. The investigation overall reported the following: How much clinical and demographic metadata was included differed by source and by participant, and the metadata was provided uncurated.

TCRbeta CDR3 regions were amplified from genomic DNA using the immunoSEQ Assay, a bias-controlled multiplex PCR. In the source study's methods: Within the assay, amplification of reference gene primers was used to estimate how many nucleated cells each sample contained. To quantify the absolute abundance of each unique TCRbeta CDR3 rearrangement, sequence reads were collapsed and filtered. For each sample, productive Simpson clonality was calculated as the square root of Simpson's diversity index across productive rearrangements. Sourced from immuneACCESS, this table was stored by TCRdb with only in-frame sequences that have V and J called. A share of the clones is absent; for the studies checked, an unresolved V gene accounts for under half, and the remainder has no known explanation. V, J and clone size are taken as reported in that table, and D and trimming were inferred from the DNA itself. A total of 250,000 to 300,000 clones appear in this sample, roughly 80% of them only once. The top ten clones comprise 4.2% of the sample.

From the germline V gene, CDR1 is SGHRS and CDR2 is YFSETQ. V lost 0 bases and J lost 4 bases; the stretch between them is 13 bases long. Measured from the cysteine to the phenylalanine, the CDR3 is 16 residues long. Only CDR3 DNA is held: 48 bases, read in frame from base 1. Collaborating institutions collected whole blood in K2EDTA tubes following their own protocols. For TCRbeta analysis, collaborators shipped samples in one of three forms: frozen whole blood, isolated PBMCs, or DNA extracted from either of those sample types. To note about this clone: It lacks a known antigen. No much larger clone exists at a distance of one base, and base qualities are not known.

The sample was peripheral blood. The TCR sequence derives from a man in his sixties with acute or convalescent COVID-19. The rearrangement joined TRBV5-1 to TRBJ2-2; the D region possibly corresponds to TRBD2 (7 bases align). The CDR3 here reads CASSLVGGPGTGELFF. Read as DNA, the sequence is TGCGCCAGCAGCTTGGTCGGGGGGCCAGGCACCGGGGAGCTGTTTTTT.